This T cell receptor beta chain was identified in a study of identifying expanded T cells in peripheral blood (dated by TCRdb to about 2019). For the study in its entirety: Technical replicates were generated by sequencing separate aliquots of the same genomic DNA pool, and four replicates were compared pairwise. Beyond this particular receptor, the publication reports: The authors expected that over much longer intervals, such as months to years, biological variance in healthy repertoires might increase even further. Across all healthy-donor time intervals, the beta-binomial model significantly lowered both the number of clones called differentially abundant and the false-positive rate. Variance in clone template counts between roughly two-week samples significantly increased with total template count across all healthy donors. About 1.1 differentially abundant clones were flagged by the binomial model between technical replicates, whereas about 15 and 18 were flagged over roughly two weeks and four weeks, respectively.

No immune events such as infections were documented for the healthy donors during the collection period. To calibrate time-dependent variance in a beta-binomial model of T-cell clone differential abundance, blood repertoires from healthy donors were used as a training cohort. The training cohort comprised roughly ten healthy donors, 3 female and 7 male. Donor ages ranged from about 29 to 70 years, with an average of roughly 40 years. Whole blood was collected from each healthy donor at three time points spaced two weeks apart and obtained from a commercial supplier. Genomic DNA was extracted from unsorted whole blood for immunosequencing. As regards this clone: This receptor's antigen is unknown. Base qualities are not provided; no much larger clone lies one nucleotide away.

The immunoSEQ Assay, which relies on bias-controlled multiplex PCR amplification of genomic DNA, was used to profile TCRbeta CDR3 regions. In the paper's pipeline: The absolute abundance of each unique TCRbeta CDR3 region was quantified after sequences were collapsed and filtered. Differential abundance was tested with two models: a binomial (Fisher-equivalent) model and a beta-binomial model that adds time-dependent variance fitted from healthy donors. Clones with fewer than 5 combined templates were removed, and a clone was called differentially abundant if the clone's Benjamini-Hochberg FDR was below 0.01. In the beta-binomial model, variance was expressed as a function of the total template count across the two samples, in the form v = (b*log(k)+a)^2. Not all clones reach the TCRdb copy of this immuneACCESS table, which keeps in-frame sequences only. Checked studies attribute under half of the gap to unresolved V genes and leave the rest unexplained. That table supplies the V and J calls and clone size; D and trimming were determined from the DNA. The sample includes roughly 100,000 clones, with about nine tenths observed a single time. The top ten clonotypes cover roughly 15% of the sample.

CDR1 and CDR2 were assigned from the germline V gene as MGHDK and SYGVNS. V lost 4 bases and J lost 9 bases, and the count of bases not matched to a germline gene is 3. The CDR3 contains 14 residues, cysteine and phenylalanine counted. The CDR3 DNA has 42 bases and is translated from base 1. In this chain, TRBV25-1 is recombined with TRBJ1-6; TRBD1 aligns with 10 central bases. The sample was blood. The receptor's source is a person between 18 and 70 years old in good health. This receptor has the CDR3 CASSGQGALSPLHF. DNA sequence: TGTGCCAGCAGTGGACAGGGGGCCCTTTCACCCCTCCACTTT.